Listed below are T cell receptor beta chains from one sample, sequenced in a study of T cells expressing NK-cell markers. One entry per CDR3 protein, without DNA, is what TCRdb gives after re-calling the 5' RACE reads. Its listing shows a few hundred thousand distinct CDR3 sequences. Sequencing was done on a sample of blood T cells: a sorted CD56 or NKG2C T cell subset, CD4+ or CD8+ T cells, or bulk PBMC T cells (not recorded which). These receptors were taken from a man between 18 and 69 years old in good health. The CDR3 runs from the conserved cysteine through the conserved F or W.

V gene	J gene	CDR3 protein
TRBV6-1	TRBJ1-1	CASTLWGFDTEAFF
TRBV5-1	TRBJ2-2	CASSFQLTGELFFF
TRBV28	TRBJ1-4	CASSIDWAANEKLFF
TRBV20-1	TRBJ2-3	CSARERQGKRPASTDTQYF
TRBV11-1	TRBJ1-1	CASSLPGTGYGNTEAFF
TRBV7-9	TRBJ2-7	CASSLSTGYEQYF
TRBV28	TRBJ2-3	CASSSGLATQYF
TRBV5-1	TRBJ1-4	CASSLFPADEKLFF
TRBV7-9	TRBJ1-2	CASSELLTRRLGGYTF
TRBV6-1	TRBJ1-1	CASSPRRDSPNTEAFF
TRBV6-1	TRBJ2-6	CASSPFRTGAGANVLTF
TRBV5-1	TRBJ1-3	CASSLDGRLSGNTIYF
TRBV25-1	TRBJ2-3	CASTLTGTATTDTQYF
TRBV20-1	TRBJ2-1	CSAKPPGQGVHEQFF
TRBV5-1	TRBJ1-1	CASSFKTARNTEAFF
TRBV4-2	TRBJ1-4	CASSLGQGGTNEKLFF
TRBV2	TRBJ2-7	CASAGTGTYEQYF
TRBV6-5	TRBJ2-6	CASSYLQGFLTF
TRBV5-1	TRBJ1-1	CASRRGAPDVAFF
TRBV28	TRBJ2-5	CASSSRLAGEETQYF
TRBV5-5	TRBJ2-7	CASSLGPGGTYEQYF
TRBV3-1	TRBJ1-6	CASSPRRASNPYNSPLHF
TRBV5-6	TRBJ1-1	CASSIPLGGAQNTEAFF
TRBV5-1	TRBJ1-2	CASSLNAPGDVYGYTF
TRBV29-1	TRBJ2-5	CSAGEAIPSTQYF
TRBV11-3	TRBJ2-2	CASSSGAVGGGELFF
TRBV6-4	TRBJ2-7	CASSPREGDEQYF
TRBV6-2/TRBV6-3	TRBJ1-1	CASRRGQNTEAFF
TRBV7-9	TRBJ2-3	CASSSPELAGTDTQYF
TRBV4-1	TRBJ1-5	CASSQGPAGAINQPQHF
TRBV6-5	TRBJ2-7	CASSYEARAVREQYF
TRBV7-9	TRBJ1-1	CASSPGGGRPGTEAFF
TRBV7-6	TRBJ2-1	CASSFRGGTSGTGEQFF
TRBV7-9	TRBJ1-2	CASSIGDRIFYGYTF
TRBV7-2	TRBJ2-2	CASSLVGNLNAGELFF
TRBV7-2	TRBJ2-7	CASTTGGSSYEQYF
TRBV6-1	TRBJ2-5	CASSEAGTTEETQYF
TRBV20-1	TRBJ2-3	CSAQNGAFSTDTQYF
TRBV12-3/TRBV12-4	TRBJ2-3	CASSLRRGGDTQYF
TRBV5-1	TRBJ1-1	CASSSQSRTANTEAFF
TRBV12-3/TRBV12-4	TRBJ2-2	CASSDRVWGNTGELFF
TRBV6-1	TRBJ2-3	CASMTTWASDTQYF
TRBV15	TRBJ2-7	CATSRGTEGLYEQYF
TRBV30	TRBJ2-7	CAWSGTGGLSVWEQYF
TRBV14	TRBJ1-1	CASSPSLNRNTEAFF
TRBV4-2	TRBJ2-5	CASSQETGHSQETQYF
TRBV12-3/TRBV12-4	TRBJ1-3	CASNNQGKPGNTIYF
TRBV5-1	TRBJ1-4	CASTEAGTNEKLFF
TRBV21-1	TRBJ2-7	CASSKALRGQGGFEQYF
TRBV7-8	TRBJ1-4	CASSQGLGLDEKLFF
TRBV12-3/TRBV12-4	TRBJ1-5	CASSLRGILTGGNQPQHF
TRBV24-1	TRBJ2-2	CATSDPRTQTGELFF
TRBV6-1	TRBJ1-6	CASRTQGKSNSPLHF
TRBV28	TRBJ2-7	CASSLSPTGGYEQYF
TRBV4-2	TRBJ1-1	CASSLVGGRGKNTEAFF
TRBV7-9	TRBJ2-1	CASSQRETDWEQFF
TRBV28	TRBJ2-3	CASSSGTGGVYTQYF
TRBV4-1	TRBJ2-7	CASSQDRNRETEQYF
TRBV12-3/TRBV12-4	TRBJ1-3	CASSRQGHSGNTIYF
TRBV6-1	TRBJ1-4	CASSERITTNEKLFF